A selection of T cell receptor beta chains follows, all from one sample in a study of shared clonotypes between healthy human individuals. Sequencing was performed with immunoSEQ multiplex PCR; in TCRdb, only in-frame clones are kept and a portion is missing. This table has hundreds of thousands of clones, approximately 80% appearing once. The source material was PBMCs. The receptor set was obtained from a woman aged 40 to 50 in good health. Some clones in this sample may be carry-over from other donors' samples. Each CDR3 is given with its conserved first and last residue. D genes are given only for firm matches. Size is stated for part of the rows, as once, few or many counts, or as a class when the clone is expanded.

size,D,J,V,CDR3,DNA
.,TRBD2,TRBJ2-1,TRBV28,CASSLLAGGGWNEQFF,TGTGCCAGCAGTTTATTAGCGGGAGGTGGATGGAATGAGCAGTTCTTC
few,.,TRBJ1-5,TRBV6-1,CASSVLSGYSNQPQHF,TGTGCCAGCAGTGTTCTATCGGGTTATAGCAATCAGCCCCAGCATTTT
.,TRBD2,TRBJ2-1,TRBV5-5,CASSGGLAGHEQFF,TGTGCCAGCAGCGGGGGACTAGCGGGACATGAGCAGTTCTTC
.,.,TRBJ1-2,TRBV20-1,CSAATNYGYTF,TGCAGTGCCGCCACCAACTATGGCTACACCTTC
.,.,TRBJ2-6,TRBV5-1,CASSPGTTSGANVLTF,TGCGCCAGCAGCCCGGGGACGACCTCTGGGGCCAACGTCCTGACTTTC
.,.,TRBJ1-5,TRBV4-1,CASSQDPNRTLTDQPQHF,TGCGCCAGCAGCCAAGATCCCAACAGGACTCTAACCGATCAGCCCCAGCATTTT
.,.,TRBJ1-5,TRBV28,CASSWRNQPQHF,TGTGCCAGCAGCTGGCGCAATCAGCCCCAGCATTTT
.,TRBD2,TRBJ2-7,TRBV25-1,CASSNTPSTSGISYEQYF,TGTGCCAGCAGCAATACCCCATCGACTAGCGGGATCTCCTACGAGCAGTACTTC
few,TRBD1,TRBJ2-7,TRBV28,CASSLAGQGSYEQYF,TGTGCCAGCAGCCTGGCGGGACAGGGCTCCTACGAGCAGTACTTC
.,TRBD1,TRBJ2-1,TRBV7-3,CASSPGTAERFF,TGTGCCAGCAGCCCGGGGACAGCGGAGCGATTCTTC
.,.,TRBJ2-7,TRBV4-3,CASSHQTGTKNYEQYF,TGCGCCAGCAGCCACCAAACCGGGACAAAAAACTACGAGCAGTACTTC
.,.,TRBJ1-1,TRBV6-1,CASTRGPEGTEAFF,TGTGCCAGCACCAGGGGACCCGAGGGCACTGAAGCTTTCTTT
.,.,TRBJ1-2,TRBV2,CASSVGYGYIF,TGTGCCAGCAGTGTAGGGTATGGCTACATCTTC
.,.,TRBJ1-5,TRBV7-9,CASSLGWGNQPQHF,TGTGCCAGCAGCTTAGGGTGGGGCAATCAGCCCCAGCATTTT
.,TRBD2,TRBJ2-7,TRBV15,CATSRDPASGGATEQYF,TGTGCCACCAGCAGAGATCCGGCTAGCGGGGGGGCGACGGAGCAGTACTTC
once,.,TRBJ1-3,TRBV25-1,CASSELPGAGGNTIYF,TGTGCCAGCAGTGAATTGCCGGGGGCAGGCGGAAACACCATATATTTT
.,TRBD1,TRBJ1-5,TRBV7-2,CASSLGGDRGQPQHF,TGTGCCAGCAGCTTAGGGGGGGACAGGGGTCAGCCCCAGCATTTT
.,.,TRBJ2-5,TRBV11-2,CASSLAPQETQYF,TGTGCCAGCAGCTTAGCCCCCCAAGAGACCCAGTACTTC
once,.,TRBJ2-2,TRBV28,CASWKDTGELFF,TGTGCCAGCTGGAAGGACACCGGGGAGCTGTTTTTT
.,.,TRBJ2-3,TRBV5-1,CASSLVPDTQYF,TGCGCCAGCAGCTTGGTACCAGATACGCAGTATTTT
few,.,TRBJ1-3,TRBV6-1,CASSAGFSGNTIYF,TGTGCCAGCAGTGCAGGCTTCTCTGGAAACACCATATATTTT
many,TRBD1,TRBJ2-7,TRBV28,CASNPTGGSFYEQYF,TGTGCCAGCAATCCTACAGGGGGCTCCTTCTACGAGCAGTACTTC
.,.,TRBJ2-3,TRBV4-2,CASSQVLSVGTDTQYF,TGTGCCAGCAGCCAAGTGTTGAGTGTGGGCACAGATACGCAGTATTTT
.,.,TRBJ1-2,TRBV10-2,CASSESEGGYTF,TGCGCCAGCAGTGAGTCGGAGGGGGGCTACACCTTC
.,.,TRBJ2-3,TRBV27,CASSYRVTDTQYF,TGTGCCAGCAGTTATCGGGTCACAGATACGCAGTATTTT
.,TRBD1,TRBJ1-4,TRBV6-6,CASTRDRSNEKLFF,TGTGCCAGCACTAGGGACAGATCAAATGAAAAACTGTTTTTT
few,TRBD1,TRBJ2-3,TRBV29-1,CSVEMTGGASDTQYF,TGCAGCGTCGAGATGACAGGGGGCGCATCAGATACGCAGTATTTT
.,.,TRBJ1-2,TRBV27,CASSYIGQTHGYTF,TGTGCCAGCAGTTACATCGGACAGACCCATGGCTACACCTTC
.,TRBD1,TRBJ2-7,TRBV7-6,CASSLDRGYYEQYF,TGTGCCAGCAGCTTAGACAGGGGGTACTACGAGCAGTACTTC
.,.,TRBJ2-1,TRBV9,CASSVAPSTFNEQFF,TGTGCCAGCAGCGTAGCTCCTAGTACATTTAATGAGCAGTTCTTC
.,TRBD2,TRBJ2-1,TRBV7-9,CASSLQGRGTSGTNEQFF,TGTGCCAGCAGCTTACAGGGGCGGGGGACTAGCGGAACCAATGAGCAGTTCTTC
.,TRBD1,TRBJ2-2,TRBV7-3,CASSLQGAGTGELFF,TGTGCCAGCAGCCTTCAGGGGGCAGGCACCGGGGAGCTGTTTTTT
.,.,TRBJ2-5,TRBV5-6,CATLLRRARGTQYF,TGTGCCACTCTGCTCAGGAGGGCGCGCGGGACCCAGTACTTC
.,.,TRBJ2-2,TRBV7-3,CASSLRLGGAGELFF,TGTGCCAGCAGCTTAAGACTCGGGGGAGCCGGGGAGCTGTTTTTT
.,.,TRBJ2-5,TRBV30,CAWTAGRGPQETQYF,TGTGCCTGGACCGCTGGCAGGGGACCCCAAGAGACCCAGTACTTC
.,.,TRBJ2-1,TRBV25-1,CATTVGGGQYNEQFF,TGTGCCACCACTGTAGGGGGGGGTCAATACAATGAGCAGTTCTTC
.,.,TRBJ1-1,TRBV5-1,CASSLAAGEGRNTEAFF,TGCGCCAGCAGCTTGGCGGCAGGGGAAGGGCGCAACACTGAAGCTTTCTTT
.,TRBD2,TRBJ2-5,TRBV19,CASSIAASGYETQYF,TGTGCCAGTAGTATAGCCGCTAGCGGGTATGAGACCCAGTACTTC
.,.,TRBJ1-5,TRBV5-1,CASAWTEGDQPQHF,TGCGCCTCAGCTTGGACGGAGGGTGATCAGCCCCAGCATTTT
few,.,TRBJ2-4,TRBV28,CASSGWLAKNIQYF,TGTGCCAGCAGTGGATGGCTAGCCAAAAACATTCAGTACTTC
.,.,TRBJ2-3,TRBV5-6,CASSSGEWGTQYF,TGTGCCAGCAGCTCGGGGGAGTGGGGTACGCAGTATTTT
.,.,TRBJ1-1,TRBV29-1,CSVAMTGNTEAFF,TGCAGCGTTGCGATGACAGGGAACACTGAAGCTTTCTTT
.,.,TRBJ1-2,TRBV2,CASSADRYYYGYTF,TGTGCCAGCAGTGCGGACAGATACTACTATGGCTACACCTTC
.,.,TRBJ2-7,TRBV27,CASSLSSMGEQYF,TGTGCCAGCAGTTTATCTTCGATGGGAGAGCAGTACTTC
many,.,TRBJ2-7,TRBV7-2,CASSPDRNSYEQYF,TGTGCCAGCAGCCCCGACAGGAACTCCTACGAGCAGTACTTC
.,.,TRBJ2-7,TRBV27,CASSPRAGGSSSYEQYF,TGTGCCAGCAGTCCCCGGGCGGGCGGGTCTAGCTCCTACGAGCAGTACTTC
few,.,TRBJ2-1,TRBV9,CASSVERWTYNEQFF,TGTGCCAGCAGCGTAGAAAGGTGGACCTACAATGAGCAGTTCTTC
.,.,TRBJ1-5,TRBV7-8,CASSLGAHRQFYQPQHF,TGTGCCAGCAGCTTAGGGGCCCACCGACAGTTTTATCAGCCCCAGCATTTT
few,TRBD1,TRBJ1-5,TRBV29-1,CSVSGQASNQPQHF,TGCAGCGTTTCGGGACAGGCCAGCAATCAGCCCCAGCATTTT
.,TRBD2,TRBJ2-3,TRBV5-8,CASSLGTSGTADTQYF,TGTGCCAGCAGCTTGGGGACTAGCGGGACTGCAGATACGCAGTATTTT
.,.,TRBJ1-2,TRBV29-1,CSVEYGAGYNYGYTF,TGCAGCGTTGAATACGGGGCTGGATATAACTATGGCTACACCTTC
once,.,TRBJ1-5,TRBV4-3,CASSQDQANQPQHF,TGCGCCAGCAGCCAAGATCAGGCGAATCAGCCCCAGCATTTT
.,.,TRBJ1-4,TRBV10-1,CTRRGENEKLFF,TGCACAAGGAGGGGGGAAAATGAAAAACTGTTTTTT
.,.,TRBJ2-5,TRBV12-5,CATHKGGGRETQYF,TGTGCCACCCATAAGGGGGGAGGGAGAGAGACCCAGTACTTC
.,.,TRBJ1-2,TRBV10-1,CASSDWGGYGYTF,TGCGCCAGCAGTGATTGGGGAGGCTATGGCTACACCTTC
.,.,TRBJ2-1,TRBV6-6,CASTRGSNYNEQFF,TGTGCCAGCACCCGGGGGTCGAACTACAATGAGCAGTTCTTC
.,TRBD1,TRBJ2-5,TRBV18,CASSVTGNDQYF,TGTGCCAGCTCAGTGACAGGGAACGACCAGTACTTC
.,.,TRBJ2-1,TRBV2,CASGVGVGNEQFF,TGTGCCAGCGGAGTTGGGGTTGGCAATGAGCAGTTCTTC
.,TRBD2,TRBJ2-7,TRBV5-4,CASSFGSGYEQYF,TGTGCCAGCAGCTTCGGTAGCGGGTACGAGCAGTACTTC
.,TRBD2,TRBJ2-1,TRBV19,CASAGGSSYNEQFF,TGTGCCAGCGCGGGAGGAAGCTCCTACAATGAGCAGTTCTTC